This is a list of T cell receptor beta chains from one sample in a study of cytomegalovirus exposure and HLA in healthy donors. Sequenced by immunoSEQ multiplex PCR; TCRdb stores in-frame clones only, minus some. The sample has 210,000 or so clones; 85% to 90% are singletons. Sequenced material: PBMCs. The origin of the receptors is a man aged 25 to 45 in good health and CMV-seronegative. Both conserved end residues are part of each CDR3. The D gene is left open where the match is weak. Clone size, where shown, is once, few, many, or a class for clones that have expanded.

d_gene	v_gene	j_gene	abundance	CDR3aa	CDR3nt
.	TRBV4-2	TRBJ2-5	.	CASSQGILENQETQYF	TGTGCCAGCAGCCAAGGAATTCTGGAGAACCAAGAGACCCAGTACTTC
TRBD2	TRBV28	TRBJ2-7	.	CASSFAGTSSYSYEQYF	TGTGCCAGCAGTTTCGCCGGGACTAGTTCCTACTCCTACGAGCAGTACTTC
.	TRBV18	TRBJ1-2	.	CASSPPRGTNYGYTF	TGTGCCAGCTCACCACCGCGGGGAACTAACTATGGCTACACCTTC
.	TRBV18	TRBJ2-3	.	CASSPEGGNTQYF	TGTGCCAGCTCACCGGAGGGGGGGAATACGCAGTATTTT
TRBD1	TRBV4-2	TRBJ1-5	.	CASSQEIGQGKQPQHF	TGTGCCAGCAGCCAAGAAATCGGACAGGGAAAACAGCCCCAGCATTTT
TRBD2	TRBV7-9	TRBJ2-3	.	CASSFGGEGDTQYF	TGTGCCAGCAGCTTTGGGGGGGAGGGGGATACGCAGTATTTT
TRBD2	TRBV5-1	TRBJ2-2	.	CASSLGTSGYTGELFF	TGCGCCAGCAGCCTGGGGACTAGCGGATACACCGGGGAGCTGTTTTTT
TRBD1	TRBV4-3	TRBJ1-3	.	CASSQDLGQGAGNTIYF	TGCGCCAGCAGCCAAGATTTGGGCCAGGGGGCAGGGAACACCATATATTTT
TRBD1	TRBV5-1	TRBJ2-7	.	CASSPSTGDPYEQYF	TGCGCCAGCAGCCCGTCTACAGGGGACCCCTACGAGCAGTACTTC
TRBD2	TRBV7-2	TRBJ2-1	.	CASSHTLATYNEQFF	TGTGCCAGCAGCCACACACTAGCGACCTACAATGAGCAGTTCTTC
.	TRBV4-1	TRBJ1-2	few	CASSQVPDTNYGYTF	TGCGCCAGCAGCCAAGTCCCAGATACCAACTATGGCTACACCTTC
.	TRBV2	TRBJ2-1	.	CASSEAWKETEQFF	TGTGCCAGCAGTGAAGCGTGGAAGGAGACTGAGCAGTTCTTC
TRBD1	TRBV5-1	TRBJ2-5	.	CASSSIPRTGLGETQYF	TGCGCCAGCAGCTCCATACCTCGGACAGGGTTAGGGGAGACCCAGTACTTC
TRBD2	TRBV13	TRBJ2-2	few	CASSREAGELFF	TGTGCCAGCAGCCGGGAGGCCGGGGAGCTGTTTTTT
TRBD1	TRBV11-3	TRBJ2-2	.	CASSLGTGGFVGELFF	TGTGCCAGCAGCCTCGGGACAGGGGGGTTTGTCGGGGAGCTGTTTTTT
.	TRBV27	TRBJ2-7	once	CASSPGYEQYF	TGTGCCAGCAGTCCCGGGTACGAGCAGTACTTC
TRBD1	TRBV15	TRBJ2-3	few	CATSKPGQGASDTQYF	TGTGCCACCAGCAAACCGGGACAGGGGGCATCAGATACGCAGTATTTT
.	TRBV11-3	TRBJ1-4	few	CASSLSSTGWDEKLFF	TGTGCCAGCAGCTTATCGTCTACAGGGTGGGATGAAAAACTGTTTTTT
.	TRBV28	TRBJ1-5	.	CASSFVSGRGENQPQHF	TGTGCCAGCAGTTTCGTTTCGGGCAGGGGCGAAAATCAGCCCCAGCATTTT
.	TRBV2	TRBJ2-5	few	CASWRAPQETQYF	TGTGCCAGCTGGCGGGCACCCCAAGAGACCCAGTACTTC
TRBD1	TRBV7-4	TRBJ2-7	.	CASSLDDGTGRYEQYF	TGTGCCAGCAGCTTAGATGACGGGACAGGACGCTACGAGCAGTACTTC
.	TRBV28	TRBJ1-4	.	CASQPLSKEKLFF	TGTGCCAGCCAACCTCTGTCCAAAGAAAAACTGTTTTTC
.	TRBV4-2	TRBJ1-1	few	CASSQSYGTEAFF	TGTGCCAGCAGCCAGTCCTACGGGACTGAAGCTTTCTTT
TRBD1	TRBV7-9	TRBJ1-5	.	CASSLVGQGVGNQPQHF	TGTGCCAGCAGCTTAGTGGGACAGGGAGTCGGCAATCAGCCCCAGCATTTT
TRBD2	TRBV5-6	TRBJ2-1	once	CASSLILAGVLRYNEQFF	TGTGCCAGCAGCTTGATACTAGCGGGGGTCCTAAGATACAATGAGCAGTTCTTC
.	TRBV7-9	TRBJ2-1	few	CASSLMVGGLLSYNEQFF	TGTGCCAGCAGCTTAATGGTGGGGGGGCTTTTATCCTACAATGAGCAGTTCTTC
TRBD1	TRBV6-5	TRBJ1-4	.	CASSQDRGRGELFF	TGTGCCAGCAGTCAGGACAGGGGGCGAGGGGAACTGTTTTTT
.	TRBV13	TRBJ2-7	.	CASSAGSVLGSYEQYF	TGTGCCAGCAGCGCAGGTTCAGTCCTCGGGAGCTACGAGCAGTACTTC